A selection of T cell receptor beta chains follows, all from one sample in a study of beta chain features in type 1 diabetes. Profiling relied on immunoSEQ multiplex PCR, and the TCRdb table lists in-frame clones only, not all of them. The sample lists 330,000 or so clones; about 19% were seen once. What was sequenced was naive CD4+ T cells from blood. These receptor sequences come from a woman aged 18-29 years in good health. Each CDR3 is given with its conserved first and last residue. The D gene is left open where the match is weak. Some rows have no size entry. The others give once, few or many, or a class for an expanded clone.

v_call,j_call,clone_size,d_call,cdr3_nt,cdr3_aa
TRBV29-1,TRBJ2-7,.,TRBD2,TGCAGCGCCAGGCCCAGCGGGAGGGTCAACGAGCAGTACTTC,CSARPSGRVNEQYF
TRBV4-1,TRBJ1-2,.,TRBD1,TGCGCCAGCAGCCAAGCACCTCCGGGACAGCTTAACTATGGCTACACCTTC,CASSQAPPGQLNYGYTF
TRBV29-1,TRBJ1-5,.,TRBD1,TGCAGCGTTGAGGGACAGGGAGATCAGCCCCAGCATTTT,CSVEGQGDQPQHF
TRBV11-1,TRBJ1-1,.,.,TGTGCCAGCAGCTTAGCAGAGTCAGGTGAAGCTTTCTTT,CASSLAESGEAFF
TRBV14,TRBJ2-7,few,TRBD2,TGTGCCAGCACTCCTTTAGCGGGAGCTTCCTACGAGCAGTACTTC,CASTPLAGASYEQYF
TRBV18,TRBJ2-7,few,TRBD1,TGTGCCAGCTCACTTGACAGGGCAGGAGAGCAGTACTTC,CASSLDRAGEQYF
TRBV7-9,TRBJ2-4,.,.,TGTGCCAGCAGCCTTAGCGGTGAGGTGGCCAAAAACATTCAGTACTTC,CASSLSGEVAKNIQYF
TRBV7-9,TRBJ2-3,.,.,TGTGCCAGCAGCATTAACACAGATACGCAGTATTTT,CASSINTDTQYF
TRBV5-1,TRBJ2-5,.,.,TGCGCCAGCAGCTTTAGGGGGACCTCGGAGACCCAGTACTTC,CASSFRGTSETQYF
TRBV7-3,TRBJ2-3,.,.,TGTGCCAGCAGCAAAGGTTGGGGGGGGGCGACAGATACGCAGTATTTT,CASSKGWGGATDTQYF
TRBV2,TRBJ2-5,few,.,TGTGCCAGCAGCCTAAGGACAATCCAAGAGACCCAGTACTTC,CASSLRTIQETQYF
TRBV7-9,TRBJ2-5,few,.,TGTGCCAGCAGCTACGCGGCTAGGGAGACCCAGTACTTC,CASSYAARETQYF
TRBV7-2,TRBJ2-7,few,TRBD1,TGTGCCAGCAGCGAGGTTGGGGGACAGTTAACCTACGAGCAGTACTTC,CASSEVGGQLTYEQYF
TRBV5-4,TRBJ1-6,few,TRBD1,TGTGCCAGCAGATATGACAGGGGGCCTTCACCCCTCCACTTT,CASRYDRGPSPLHF
TRBV5-4,TRBJ2-3,few,TRBD1,TGTGCCAGCAGCCCAGGGGACAGGTCCGCAGATACGCAGTATTTT,CASSPGDRSADTQYF
TRBV28,TRBJ2-6,few,TRBD1,TGTGCCAGCAGTCCGGGACAGGGGACCTCTGGGGCCAACGTCCTGACTTTC,CASSPGQGTSGANVLTF
TRBV25-1,TRBJ2-2,few,TRBD1,TGTGCCAGCAGTGAAGAGGGACAGGGGAGGTGGACCGGGGAGCTGTTTTTT,CASSEEGQGRWTGELFF
TRBV30,TRBJ1-1,.,.,TGTGCGTGCTTTACACAGGCGAACACTGAAGCTTTCTTT,CACFTQANTEAFF
TRBV4-1,TRBJ2-7,few,.,TGCGCCAGCAGCCAAGCTGGTAGTTGGGGGGAATACGAGCAGTACTTC,CASSQAGSWGEYEQYF
TRBV7-9,TRBJ2-5,few,TRBD1,TGTGCCAGCAGCTTCCCGGGACAGGGGAGAGAGACCCAGTACTTC,CASSFPGQGRETQYF